This T cell receptor beta chain came from a study of blood T cell repertoires in COVID-19. About the research overall: Donors in the United States, Italy and Spain gave samples during acute or convalescent COVID-19. Nucleic acid was either cDNA or gDNA, and it came from T cells, B-cell-depleted T cells, or PBMCs.

Sequenced by immunoSEQ multiplex PCR; TCRdb stores in-frame clones only, minus some. This repertoire shows roughly 350,000 clones, approximately 90% found once; its top ten account for roughly 4%. V was cut by 1 base and J by 6 bases, with 16 bases left in between. The germline gives CDR1 LNHDA, CDR2 SQIVND (reference sequence). CDR3 length: 16 amino acids. This TCR was recovered from a woman aged 45-60 years with active or convalescent COVID-19. J is TRBJ1-5 and V is TRBV19; D is perhaps TRBD1 (5 bases). Material for sequencing was peripheral blood. The CDR3 nucleotides read TGTGCCAGTAGTATAGGGGGCTATCTTATTGCTCAGCCCCAGCATTTT. Amino acid sequence: CASSIGGYLIAQPQHF.